This T cell receptor (beta chain) is from a study of blood T cell repertoires in COVID-19. Across the whole study: Samples came from the United States, Italy and Spain, spanning acute and convalescent COVID-19.

V lost 7 bases, J lost 0 bases, and 19 bases lay in between. The CDR3 has 17 amino acids. Germline lookup yields CDR1 ENHRY and CDR2 SYGVKD. Per the original data handling: It was from reference gene primer amplification that nucleated cell counts were estimated. Sequencing was performed with immunoSEQ multiplex PCR; in TCRdb, only in-frame clones are kept and a portion is missing. The DNA was the basis for D and trimming; V, J and clone size are from that table. Of about 340,000 clones in the sample, roughly 90% were seen once. The participants were between roughly 18 and 89 years old and came from 24 US areas. Which cohort a participant joined came from the clinical history participants gave.

Input material: PBMCs or T cells enriched from blood (not recorded which). This chain connects TRBV10-3 to TRBJ1-3; no clear D gene. The sequence was collected from a woman in her thirties who had recovered from COVID-19. The CDR3 DNA is TGTGCCATCACGAACACTCGGGGAGAGGGCTCTGGAAACACCATATATTTT. Translated: CAITNTRGEGSGNTIYF.